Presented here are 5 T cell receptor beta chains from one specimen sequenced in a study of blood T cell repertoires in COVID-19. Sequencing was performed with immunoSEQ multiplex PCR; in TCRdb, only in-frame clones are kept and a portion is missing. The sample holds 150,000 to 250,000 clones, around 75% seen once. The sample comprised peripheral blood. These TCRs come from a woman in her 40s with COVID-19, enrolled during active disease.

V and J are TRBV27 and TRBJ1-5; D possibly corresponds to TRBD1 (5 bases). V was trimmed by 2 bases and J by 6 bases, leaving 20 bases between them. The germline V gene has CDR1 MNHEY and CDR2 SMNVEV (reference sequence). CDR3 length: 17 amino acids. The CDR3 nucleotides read TGTGCCAGCAGTTTAAGGGGAGGGACGCCGGTAGGTCAGCCCCAGCATTTT. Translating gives CASSLRGGTPVGQPQHF.

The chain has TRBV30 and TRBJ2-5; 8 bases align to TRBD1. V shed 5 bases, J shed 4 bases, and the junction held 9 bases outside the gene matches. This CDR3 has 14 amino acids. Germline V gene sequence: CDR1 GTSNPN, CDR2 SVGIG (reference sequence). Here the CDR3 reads CAWDAQGAGETQYF. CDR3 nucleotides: TGTGCCTGGGACGCCCAGGGGGCCGGAGAGACCCAGTACTTC.

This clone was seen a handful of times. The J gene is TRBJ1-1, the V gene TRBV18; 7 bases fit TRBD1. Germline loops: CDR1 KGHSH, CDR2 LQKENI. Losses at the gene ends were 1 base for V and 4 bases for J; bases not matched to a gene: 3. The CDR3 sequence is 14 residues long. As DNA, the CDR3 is TGTGCCAGCTCACCACAGGGGGCGAGCACTGAAGCTTTCTTT. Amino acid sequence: CASSPQGASTEAFF.

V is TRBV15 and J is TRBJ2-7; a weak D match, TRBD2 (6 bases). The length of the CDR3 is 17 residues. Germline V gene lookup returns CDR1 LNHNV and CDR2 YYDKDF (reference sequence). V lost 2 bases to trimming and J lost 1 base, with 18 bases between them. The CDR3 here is CATSRRTNALISYEQYF. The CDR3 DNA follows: TGTGCCACCAGCAGAAGGACTAACGCCCTGATATCCTACGAGCAGTACTTC. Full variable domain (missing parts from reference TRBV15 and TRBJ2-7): DAMVIQNPRYQVTQFGKPVTLSCSQTLNHNVMYWYQQKSSQAPKLLFHYYDKDFNNEADTPDNFQSRRPNTSFCFLDIRSPGLGDTAMYLCATSRRTNALISYEQYFGPGTRLTVT.

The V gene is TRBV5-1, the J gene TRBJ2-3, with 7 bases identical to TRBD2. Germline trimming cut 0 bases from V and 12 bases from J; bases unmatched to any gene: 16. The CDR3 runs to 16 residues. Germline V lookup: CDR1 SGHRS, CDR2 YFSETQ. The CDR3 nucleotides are TGCGCCAGCAGCTTGGGGCCCCGAGGAGTAGCGGGTGAACAGTATTTT. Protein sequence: CASSLGPRGVAGEQYF.